The 22 T cell receptor beta chains below come from one sample, sequenced in a study of graft-versus-host responses after intestinal transplantation. Sequencing was performed with immunoSEQ multiplex PCR; in TCRdb, only in-frame clones are kept and a portion is missing. The repertoire consists of roughly 120,000 clones, with around nine tenths occurring once and the leading ten covering about 0.2%. Their target antigens are unknown. The sample consisted of unstimulated CD4+ T cells sorted from spleen or lymph node cells, taken before transplant. All receptors come from a human donor who was the organ donor for an intestinal transplant.

Remarks on this clone: This likely comes from a read error, as the CDR3 has no conserved phenylalanine or tryptophan at its end. The limits of the CDR3 on the DNA are not certain, so only TCRdb's listed CDR3 is given. The CDR3 sequence is CASSFGSG. The gene calls are TRBV5-6 and TRBJ1-6. From its first to its last residue, the CDR3 has 8 amino acids. Germline V gene sequence: CDR1 SGHDT, CDR2 YYEEEE.

The V gene is TRBV5-4, the J gene TRBJ2-1, with 8 bases lining up with TRBD2. Germline lookup yields CDR1 SGHNT and CDR2 YYREEE (reference sequence). The CDR3 sequence is 19 residues long. V trimming: 4 bases; J trimming: 0 bases; junction bases outside the gene matches: 15. CDR3 DNA sequence: TGTGCCAGCAGCGGGGTCAATACCAGGACTAGCCTCTCCTACAATGAGCAGTTCTTC. Translated, it gives CASSGVNTRTSLSYNEQFF.

The chain links TRBV6-1 to TRBJ2-3; D is uncertain. The CDR3 is 14 residues long. V gave up 5 bases and J gave up 2 bases, with 11 bases separating them. CDR1 MNHNS and CDR2 SASEGT come from the germline V gene. The CDR3 DNA sequence: TGTGCCAGCAGTTTAACGGGCCACACAGATACGCAGTATTTT. As protein: CASSLTGHTDTQYF.

The chain joins TRBV11-3 to TRBJ2-5, with unresolved D. The V gene's germline CDR1 is SGHNT and CDR2 YENEEA. The CDR3 covers 14 residues. V dropped 6 bases and J dropped 4 bases, with 15 bases sitting between them. The CDR3 region is CASSPHGSRETQYF. The DNA of the CDR3 is TGTGCCAGCAGTCCGCACGGTTCTAGAGAGACCCAGTACTTC.

This chain links TRBV5-8 with TRBJ2-2; no clear D. Germline V CDR1 and CDR2: SGHTS, YDEGEE. Trimming pared 0 bases from V and 3 bases from J, leaving 12 bases between. The length of the CDR3 is 16 residues. DNA of the CDR3: TGTGCCAGCAGCTTGGGGACCGTTGGGGACACCGGGGAGCTGTTTTTT. It specifies CASSLGTVGDTGELFF.

The rearrangement links TRBV10-3 to TRBJ2-1; 10 nucleotides align to TRBD2. J was trimmed by 6 bases and V by 10 bases; bases with no gene match: 6. The CDR3 runs 13 residues. Germline V gene data show CDR1 as ENHRY and CDR2 as SYGVKD. CDR3 residues: CATSSSGSNEQFF. The DNA of the CDR3 is TGTGCCACCTCTTCTAGCGGGAGCAATGAGCAGTTCTTC.

The CDR3 here is CASSLGRYEQYF. The CDR3 DNA follows: TGTGCCAGCAGTTTGGGACGCTACGAGCAGTACTTC. V is TRBV28 and J is TRBJ2-7, with D possibly called TRBD1 or TRBD2 (5 bases each). V was clipped by 3 bases and J by 3 bases, with 6 bases between them. The CDR3 has 12 residues. The germline V gene has CDR1 MDHEN and CDR2 SYDVKM.

The chain combines TRBV5-1 with TRBJ1-1; 9 bases are a match to TRBD1. CDR1 and CDR2 from the germline V gene are SGHRS and YFSETQ. The CDR3 has 14 amino acids. Germline trimming cut 4 bases from V and 0 bases from J; bases unmatched to any gene: 1. CDR3 sequence (DNA): TGCGCCAGCAGCGGACAGGGGATGAACACTGAAGCTTTCTTT. Translation gives CASSGQGMNTEAFF.

The sample holds one count of this clone. The rearrangement links TRBV5-1 to TRBJ2-5, with unresolved D. This CDR3 contains 13 residues. Germline V lookup: CDR1 SGHRS, CDR2 YFSETQ. V lost 3 bases, J lost 1 base, and 7 bases lay in between. CDR3 in amino acids: CASSWGTQETQYF. The CDR3 DNA is TGCGCCAGCAGCTGGGGTACCCAAGAGACCCAGTACTTC.

This clone appeared a single time. V usage is TRBV4-1 and J usage is TRBJ1-4; 7 nucleotides align to TRBD1. The CDR3 contains 18 residues. Germline trimming cut 1 base from V and 0 bases from J; bases unmatched to any gene: 8. Germline loops: CDR1 MGHRA, CDR2 YSYEKL. The CDR3 nucleotides are TGCGCCAGCAGCCAAGTTCAGGGACAGTATGCAACTAATGAAAAACTGTTTTTT. Translating it yields CASSQVQGQYATNEKLFF.

The chain recombines TRBV5-5 with TRBJ2-3; 7 positions match TRBD1. Trimming at V came to 4 bases and at J to 1 base, leaving 9 bases not matched to a gene. This CDR3 spans 16 amino acids. Looked up from germline, CDR1 is SGHKS and CDR2 is YYEKEE (reference sequence). CDR3 DNA: TGTGCCAGCAGCCTCCGGGTCGGGACAGGCACAGATACGCAGTATTTT. Its protein product is CASSLRVGTGTDTQYF.

This clone was counted once. The chain combines TRBV2 with TRBJ2-1; D possibly corresponds to TRBD2 (5 bases). This CDR3 comprises 12 residues. V was shortened by 7 bases and J by 10 bases, with 14 bases between the two germline ends. Germline CDR1 reads SNHLY; CDR2 reads FYNNEI. The CDR3 DNA reads as TGTGCCAGCACCCTAGCCGGAAACGAGCAGTTCTTC. Translation: CASTLAGNEQFF.

Only one count was recorded for this clone. The J gene is TRBJ1-5, the V gene TRBV6-5; weak D call: TRBD1 (5 bases). The germline gives CDR1 MNHEY, CDR2 SVGAGI. Deletions cut 6 bases from V and 1 base from J, with 13 bases between. The CDR3 runs 15 residues. CDR3 residues: CASSRVGGSNQPQHF. DNA of the CDR3: TGTGCCAGCAGCAGAGTTGGGGGGAGCAATCAGCCCCAGCATTTT.

The V and J genes are TRBV6-5 and TRBJ1-1; no clear D. The germline V gene has CDR1 MNHEY and CDR2 SVGAGI. V shed 2 bases and J shed 10 bases, with 8 bases lying between them. The CDR3 covers 11 residues. For the CDR3, the DNA is TGTGCCAGCAGTTACGAATGGAGAGCTTTCTTT. Translation: CASSYEWRAFF.

V gene TRBV4-3 combines with J gene TRBJ2-5; D possibly corresponds to TRBD2 (6 bases). The CDR3 runs 15 residues. Germline V CDR1 and CDR2: LGHNA, YSLEER. V lost 7 bases to trimming and J lost 0 bases, with 15 bases between them. DNA for the CDR3: TGCGCCAGCACCCTCCCCGGGGACTACCAAGAGACCCAGTACTTC. Amino acid sequence: CASTLPGDYQETQYF.

This rearrangement joins TRBV4-3 to TRBJ1-4; D call uncertain. V was cut by 2 bases and J by 5 bases, with 18 bases left in between. The CDR3 is 17 residues long. Looked up from germline, CDR1 is LGHNA and CDR2 is YSLEER. CDR3 amino acids: CASSQHPLPGKNEKLFF. In DNA, the CDR3 is TGCGCCAGCAGCCAACATCCCCTCCCCGGGAAAAATGAAAAACTGTTTTTT.

A few counts support this clone. The rearrangement links TRBV6-6 to TRBJ2-1, with D unclear. The V and J ends lost 5 bases and 7 bases respectively, with 12 bases between them. Looked up from germline, CDR1 is MNHNY and CDR2 is SVGAGI (reference sequence). CDR3 size: 13 residues. CDR3 nucleotide sequence: TGTGCCAGCAGTCCTTTTGGGTGGAATGAGCAGTTCTTC. Translating it yields CASSPFGWNEQFF.

J is TRBJ1-3 and V is TRBV7-2, with 9 bases fitting TRBD1. V lost 4 bases to trimming and J lost 2 bases; unmatched junction nucleotides: 3. This CDR3 has 15 residues. CDR1 and CDR2 (germline): SGHTA, FQGNSA. The CDR3 DNA is TGTGCCAGCAGCTACCGGACAGGGGCTGGAAACACCATATATTTT. Protein sequence: CASSYRTGAGNTIYF.

The rearrangement uses TRBV15 and TRBJ1-2; no definite D call. The V end lost 3 bases, the J end lost 1 base, and 6 bases lay between the germline ends. CDR1 is LNHNV, CDR2 YYDKDF, per germline (reference sequence). The CDR3 runs to 13 residues. For the CDR3, the DNA is TGTGCCACCAGCAGGGCTCATAACTATGGCTACACCTTC. Its protein product is CATSRAHNYGYTF.

The J gene is TRBJ2-7, the V gene TRBV6-6; a weak D match, TRBD2 (6 bases). The V and J ends lost 2 bases and 0 bases respectively, with 11 bases between them. Germline V gene sequence: CDR1 MNHNY, CDR2 SVGAGI (reference sequence). The CDR3 extends over 15 amino acids. DNA for the CDR3: TGTGCCAGCAGTTACCCCCAACTAGCCTCCTACGAGCAGTACTTC. Its protein product is CASSYPQLASYEQYF.

This CDR3 is CASSLLGTGGYEQYF. The CDR3 region has the DNA TGTGCCAGCAGTTTGCTCGGGACAGGTGGGTACGAGCAGTACTTC. This chain connects TRBV28 to TRBJ2-7; 8 positions agree with TRBD1. V gave up 3 bases and J gave up 4 bases; unmatched junction bases: 8. The length of the CDR3 is 15 residues. Germline CDR1 and CDR2: MDHEN and SYDVKM.

The chain couples TRBV7-2 to TRBJ1-1; a weak D match, TRBD1 (5 bases). Germline loops: CDR1 SGHTA, CDR2 FQGNSA. Trimming took off 5 bases at V and 9 bases at J, with 16 bases between the two ends. The CDR3 is 13 amino acids. CDR3 loop: CASSPRGNGQAFF. CDR3 nucleotide sequence: TGTGCCAGCAGCCCCCGGGGCAACGGGCAAGCTTTCTTT.